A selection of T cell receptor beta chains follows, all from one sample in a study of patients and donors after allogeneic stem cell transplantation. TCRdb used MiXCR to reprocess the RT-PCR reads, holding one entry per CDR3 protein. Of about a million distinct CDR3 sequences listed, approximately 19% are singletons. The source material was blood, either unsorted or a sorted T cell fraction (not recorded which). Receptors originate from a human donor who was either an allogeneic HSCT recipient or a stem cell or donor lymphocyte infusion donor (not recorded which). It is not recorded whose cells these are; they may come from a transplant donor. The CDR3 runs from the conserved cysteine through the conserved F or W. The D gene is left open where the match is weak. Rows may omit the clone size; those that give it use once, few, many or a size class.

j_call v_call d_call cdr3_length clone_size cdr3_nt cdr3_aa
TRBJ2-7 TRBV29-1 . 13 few TGCAGCGTGCAGGACGACACCTCCTACGAGCAGTACTTC CSVQDDTSYEQYF
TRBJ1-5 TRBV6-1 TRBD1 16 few TGTGCCAGCAGTCACGCTCAGGGGGCGAGCAATCAGCCCCAGCATTTT CASSHAQGASNQPQHF
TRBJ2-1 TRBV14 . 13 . TGTGCCAGCAGCCAAGTACTAGTAAGTGAGCAGTTCTTC CASSQVLVSEQFF
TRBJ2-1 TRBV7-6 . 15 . TGTGCCAGCAGCTTAGGACTAGGCCCCATCAATGAGCAGTTCTTC CASSLGLGPINEQFF
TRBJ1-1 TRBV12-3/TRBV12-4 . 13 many TGTGCCAGCAGCCCGGGTAGAGTTGGTGAAGCTTTCTTT CASSPGRVGEAFF
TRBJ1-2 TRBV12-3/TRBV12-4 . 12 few TGTGCCAGCAGTTTCTATTCGGGAGGCTACACCTTC CASSFYSGGYTF
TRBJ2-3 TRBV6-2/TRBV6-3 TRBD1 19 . TGTGCCAGCAGTTACCACCGGGACAGGGGGCGAGTAAATCTAGATACGCAGTATTTT CASSYHRDRGRVNLDTQYF
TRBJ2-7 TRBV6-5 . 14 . TGTGCCAGCAGTTACGGTCCGACAGCCTACGAGCAGTACTTC CASSYGPTAYEQYF
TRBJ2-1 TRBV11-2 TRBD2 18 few TGTGCCAGCAGCTTAGACGGCCTAGCGGGAGTGGACTACAATGAGCAGTTCTTC CASSLDGLAGVDYNEQFF
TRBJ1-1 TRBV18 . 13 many TGTGCCAGCTCACTCGATTGGAGCACTGAAGCTTTCTTT CASSLDWSTEAFF
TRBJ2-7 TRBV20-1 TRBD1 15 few TGCAGTGCAACGCCAGGTACAGGGGGCTCCTACGAGCAGTACTTC CSATPGTGGSYEQYF
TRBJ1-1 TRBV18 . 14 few TGTGCCAGCTCACCAATCGGGGAAAAGGCTGAAGCTTTCTTT CASSPIGEKAEAFF
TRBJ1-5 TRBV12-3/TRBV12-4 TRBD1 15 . TGTGCCAGCAGTAGGGACAGTGGGGCCCATCAGCCCCAGCATTTT CASSRDSGAHQPQHF
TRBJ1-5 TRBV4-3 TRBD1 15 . TGCGCCAGCAGCCAAACGACAGGGGTGGGTCAGCCCCAGCATTTT CASSQTTGVGQPQHF
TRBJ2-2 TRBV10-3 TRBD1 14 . TGTGCCATCAGTGGGACAGGGGACACCGGGGAGCTGTTTTTT CAISGTGDTGELFF
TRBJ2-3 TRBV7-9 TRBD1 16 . TGTGCCAGCAGCCCCAGACAGGGGGCGGGCACAGATACGCAGTATTTT CASSPRQGAGTDTQYF
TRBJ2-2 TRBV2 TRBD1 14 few TGTGCCAGCAGGGCGGGACAGGCGAGCGGGGAGCTGTTTTTT CASRAGQASGELFF
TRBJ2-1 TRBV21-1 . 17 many TGTGCCAGCAGCAAAGGATGTTCGACAGGGCAAGGATATGAGCAGTTCTTC CASSKGCSTGQGYEQFF
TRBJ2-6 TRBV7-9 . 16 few TGTGCCAGCAGCCCGACAGCCTACTCTGGGGCCAACGTCCTGACTTTC CASSPTAYSGANVLTF
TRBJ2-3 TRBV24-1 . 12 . TGTGCCACCAGGGGAGTCACAGATACGCAGTATTTT CATRGVTDTQYF
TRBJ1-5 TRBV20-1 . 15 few TGCAGTGCTGAAGATTACGGGAAGCGGTCACAGCCCCAGCATTTT CSAEDYGKRSQPQHF
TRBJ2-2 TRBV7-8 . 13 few TGTGCCAGCAGCCAGCAGCGGGCCGGGGAGCTGTTTTTT CASSQQRAGELFF
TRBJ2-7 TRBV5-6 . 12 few TGTGCCAGCAGCATACGCAACTACGAGCAGTACTTC CASSIRNYEQYF
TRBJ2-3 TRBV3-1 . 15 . TGTGCCAGCAGCCCATCCCGAGCGTGGAGAGATACGCAGTATTTT CASSPSRAWRDTQYF
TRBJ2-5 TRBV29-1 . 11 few TGCAGCGTTGGGATGAAAGAGACCCAGTACTTC CSVGMKETQYF
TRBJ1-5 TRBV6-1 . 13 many TGTGCCAGCAGTCCGAACAGGGTCCGGCCCCAGCATTTT CASSPNRVRPQHF
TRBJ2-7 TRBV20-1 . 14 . TGCAGTGTCGGTGCGGGGAGCTCAGGCTACGAGCAGTACTTC CSVGAGSSGYEQYF
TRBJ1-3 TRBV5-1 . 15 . TGCGCCAGCAGCGAGGACGGTAACTCTGGAAACACCATATATTTT CASSEDGNSGNTIYF
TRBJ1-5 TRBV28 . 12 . TGTGCCAGCGGGCCAAGAGATCAGCCCCAGCATTTT CASGPRDQPQHF
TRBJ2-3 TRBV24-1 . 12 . TGTGCCACCAGTGATTCCCCAGATACGCAGTATTTT CATSDSPDTQYF
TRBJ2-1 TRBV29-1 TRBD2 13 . TGCAGCGTTGACTTGGTAGCGGGAGGTGAGCAGTTCTTC CSVDLVAGGEQFF
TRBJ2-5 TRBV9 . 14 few TGTGCCAGCAGCGTAGGCGAATGGCAAGAGACCCAGTACTTC CASSVGEWQETQYF
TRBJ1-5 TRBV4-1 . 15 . TGCGCCAGCAGTTTCTTGGCAAACTTTAATCAGCCCCAGCATTTT CASSFLANFNQPQHF
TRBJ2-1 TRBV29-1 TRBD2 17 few TGCAGCGTTGAATGGCTAGCGGGAGCGTCCAAGTGGAATGAGCAGTTCTTC CSVEWLAGASKWNEQFF
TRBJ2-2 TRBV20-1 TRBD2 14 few TGCAGTGCTAGGGCACTAGCGGATACCGGGGAGCTGTTTTTT CSARALADTGELFF
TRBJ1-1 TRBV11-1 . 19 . TGTGCCAGCAGCCCGAAGGGTGGCTGGACAGACAAATCGAACACTGAAGCTTTCTTT CASSPKGGWTDKSNTEAFF
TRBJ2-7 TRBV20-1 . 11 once TGCAGTGCTACCCGGGACATCGAGCAGTACTTC CSATRDIEQYF
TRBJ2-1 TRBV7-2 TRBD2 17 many TGTGCCAGCAGCTTAGTAGGTCGGGGGGGGACCTACAATGAGCAGTTCTTC CASSLVGRGGTYNEQFF
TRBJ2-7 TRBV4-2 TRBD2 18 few TGTGCCAGCAGCCAAGATCGCCAGGGTAGCGGGAGAGGGTACGAGCAGTACTTC CASSQDRQGSGRGYEQYF
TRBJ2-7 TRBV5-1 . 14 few TGCGCCAGCAGCTTGGCGGTGGCGAAGTACGAGCAGTACTTC CASSLAVAKYEQYF
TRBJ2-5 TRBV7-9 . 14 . TGTGCCAGCAGCGTCTCGGCGGCTGGAGAGACCCAGTACTTC CASSVSAAGETQYF
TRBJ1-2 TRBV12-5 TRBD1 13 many TGTGCTAGTGGCCGAGGGGGCAACTATGGCTACACCTTC CASGRGGNYGYTF